Below, 26 T cell receptor beta chains from the same sample are listed, as sequenced in a study of blood T cell repertoires in COVID-19 (dated by TCRdb to 2018 to 2020). The library came from the immunoSEQ multiplex PCR assay. Sourced from immuneACCESS, this table was stored by TCRdb with only in-frame sequences that have V and J called. A share of the clones is absent; for the studies checked, an unresolved V gene accounts for under half, and the remainder has no known explanation. In this sample the table shows approximately 61,000 clones, approximately 77% of which occur a single time. The top ten constitute about 34% of the sample. Sample: peripheral blood. The receptors stem from a human donor in a cohort sampled during active COVID-19.

V and J are TRBV27 and TRBJ1-5; the D is unclear. V was cut by 5 bases and J by 8 bases, with 25 bases left in between. CDR1 MNHEY and CDR2 SMNVEV come from the germline V gene (reference sequence). This CDR3 has 17 residues. CDR3 residues: CASSLAGGIGVIKPQHF. The CDR3 DNA follows: TGTGCCAGCAGTCTCGCGGGCGGTATCGGGGTAATCAAGCCCCAGCATTTT.

This clone was counted a few times. An end of the junction does not agree with germline; a read error may underlie this. The V and J genes are TRBV19 and TRBJ1-2, with D possibly TRBD1 on 6 matching bases. The CDR3 spans 16 residues. From germline, CDR1 is LNHDA and CDR2 SQIVND (reference sequence). This CDR3 reads CASSIGTMGAKYGYTF. The DNA of the CDR3 is TGTGCCAGTAGTATCGGGACTATGGGGGCTAAATATGGCTACACCTTC.

The chain combines TRBV3-1 (or the pseudogene TRBV3-2) with TRBJ1-2, with 9 bases matching TRBD1. The trim removed 4 bases at V and 5 bases at J, leaving 5 bases unmatched. There are 14 residues in the CDR3. Germline lookup yields CDR1 LGHDT and CDR2 YNNKEL (reference sequence). The CDR3 sequence: CASSPPGQGYGYTF. Here the CDR3 DNA reads TGTGCCAGCAGCCCACCGGGACAGGGATATGGCTACACCTTC.

DNA of the CDR3: TGTGCCAGCAGATTCCTTTCACAGGGACGCACTGAAGCTTTCTTT. It is translated as CASRFLSQGRTEAFF. The chain carries TRBV28 and TRBJ1-1; D may be TRBD1 (6 bases). Germline assignment: CDR1 MDHEN and CDR2 SYDVKM. Trimming stripped 6 bases from V and 4 bases from J, with 18 bases between. The CDR3 length is 15 residues.

The V and J genes are TRBV5-1 and TRBJ2-1; a weak D match, TRBD2 (5 bases). Germline V lookup: CDR1 SGHRS, CDR2 YFSETQ. Trimming took off 1 base at V and 6 bases at J, with 8 bases between the two ends. CDR3 length: 13 amino acids. CDR3 in amino acids: CASSLIGGNEQFF. The CDR3 bases are TGCGCCAGCAGCTTGATAGGAGGCAATGAGCAGTTCTTC.

This chain joins TRBV7-2 and TRBJ1-3, with no clear D. V was cut by 7 bases and J by 8 bases, with 15 bases left in between. Germline CDR1 and CDR2: SGHTA and FQGNSA. This CDR3 has 13 amino acids. DNA for the CDR3: TGTGCCAGCACGGAGGGAGTTTGGGACACCATATATTTT. Encoded protein: CASTEGVWDTIYF. The full variable domain, with the rest looked up from reference TRBV7-2 and TRBJ1-3, is GAGVSQSPSNKVTEKGKDVELRCDPISGHTALYWYRQSLGQGLEFLIYFQGNSAPDKSGLPSDRFSAERTGGSVSTLTIQRTQQEDSAVYLCASTEGVWDTIYFGEGSWLTVV.

The V gene is TRBV12-3 or TRBV12-4, the J gene TRBJ2-7; the D is unclear. Trimming left V 5 bases short and J 3 bases short, with 5 bases between. This CDR3 region has 11 residues. CDR3 loop: CASSEYYEQYF. The CDR3 DNA sequence: TGTGCCAGCAGTGAGTACTACGAGCAGTACTTC.

In DNA form, the CDR3 reads TGTGCCAGCGCCGGGACAGGGATTTTGGGAGAGACCCAGTACTTC. This codes for CASAGTGILGETQYF. The V and J genes are TRBV28 and TRBJ2-5; 9 nucleotides line up with TRBD1. J was trimmed by 4 bases and V by 8 bases; bases with no gene match: 11. The germline V gene has CDR1 MDHEN and CDR2 SYDVKM. The CDR3 length is 15 residues.

This clone has ten or more counts. The chain employs TRBV7-2 and TRBJ1-4; the D gene is possibly TRBD1 (6 bases). Trimming removed 6 bases from V and 5 bases from J, with 13 bases in between. Germline lookup yields CDR1 SGHTA and CDR2 FQGNSA. The length of the CDR3 is 14 residues. The CDR3 bases are TGTGCCAGCAGAAAACAGGGACTAAATGAAAAACTGTTTTTT. Protein product: CASRKQGLNEKLFF.

This chain connects TRBV7-9 to TRBJ1-1; D call uncertain. Germline V lookup: CDR1 SEHNR, CDR2 FQNEAQ (reference sequence). With 2 bases removed from V and 5 bases from J, the gap between germline ends came to 12 bases. This CDR3 region has 14 residues. The CDR3 DNA is TGTGCCAGCAGCTTAACCCCGCCGGGTACTGAAGCTTTCTTT. It codes for CASSLTPPGTEAFF.

This clone has more than one count but fewer than ten. DNA of the CDR3: TGTGCCAGCAGCTCCCCGGGACAGGACCTCGCACCCCTCCACTTT. It specifies CASSSPGQDLAPLHF. The J gene is TRBJ1-6, the V gene TRBV7-9; 8 bases align to TRBD1. Germline V CDR1 and CDR2: SEHNR, FQNEAQ (reference sequence). This CDR3 has 15 residues. The trim removed 4 bases at V and 11 bases at J, leaving 10 bases unmatched.

This clone was detected only a few times. The rearrangement links TRBV25-1 to TRBJ1-1, with unresolved D. The CDR3 sequence is 13 residues long. CDR1 and CDR2 (germline): MGHDK, SYGVNS. V shed 8 bases and J shed 1 base, with 11 bases lying between them. Here the CDR3 DNA reads TGTGCCAGCTCCTGGTCGGGGAACACTGAAGCTTTCTTT. Its translation is CASSWSGNTEAFF.

This clone was seen only once. Written as DNA, the CDR3 is TGTGCCAGCTCACCACAGCAGGGAGGGGCCACAGATACGCAGTATTTT. This gives the protein CASSPQQGGATDTQYF. The chain uses TRBV18 and TRBJ2-3, with 7 bases identical to TRBD2. The CDR3 consists of 16 residues. Trimming cost V 1 base and J 2 bases; bases outside gene matches: 6. Looked up from germline, CDR1 is KGHSH and CDR2 is LQKENI. Full variable domain (remainder filled in from reference TRBV18 and TRBJ2-3): NAGVMQNPRHLVRRRGQEARLRCSPMKGHSHVYWYRQLPEEGLKFMVYLQKENIIDESGMPKERFSAEFPKEGPSILRIQQVVRGDSAAYFCASSPQQGGATDTQYFGPGTRLTVL.

This chain links TRBV5-1 with TRBJ2-1; 14 bases align to TRBD2. The CDR3 loop spans 15 amino acids. With V trimmed by 3 bases and J by 9 bases, 5 bases remained unmatched. CDR1 and CDR2 (germline): SGHRS, YFSETQ. The CDR3 bases are TGCGCCAGCAGCTCCCCGGGACTAGCGGGAGTTGAGCAGTTCTTC. This codes for CASSSPGLAGVEQFF.

This clone has just one count. The rearrangement links TRBV7-3 to TRBJ1-1; D call uncertain. This CDR3 is 14 amino acids long. The V end was cut by 2 bases, the J end by 5 bases, with 12 bases between. CDR1 SGHTA and CDR2 FQGTGA come from the germline V gene. The CDR3 DNA reads as TGTGCCAGCAGCTTAGGCGGGCCGGGAACTGAAGCTTTCTTT. It codes for CASSLGGPGTEAFF.

This clone is a singleton in its sample. The chain links TRBV29-1 to TRBJ2-1; the D gene is possibly TRBD2 (6 bases). CDR1 SQVTM and CDR2 ANQGSEA come from the germline V gene. V lost 4 bases, J lost 0 bases, and 10 bases lay in between. The CDR3 loop spans 14 amino acids. The CDR3 DNA reads TGCAGCGTTGTCGCGGGGAGCTCCTACAATGAGCAGTTCTTC. It codes for CSVVAGSSYNEQFF.

CDR3 coding DNA: TGTGCCACCGGGACAGAGTACTCCGGGGAGCTGTTTTTT. Its protein is CATGTEYSGELFF. The gene calls are TRBV24-1 and TRBJ2-2, with 7 bases identical to TRBD1. Losses at the gene ends were 9 bases for V and 6 bases for J; bases not matched to a gene: 6. This CDR3 comprises 13 residues. Germline V gene data show CDR1 as KGHDR and CDR2 as SFDVKD.

The rearrangement joins TRBV11-2 to TRBJ2-7; 8 bases are shared with TRBD1. Germline V gives CDR1 SGHAT, CDR2 FQNNGV. Losses at the gene ends were 5 bases for V and 3 bases for J; bases not matched to a gene: 12. The CDR3 extends over 16 amino acids. The CDR3 protein is CASSAPGTGFYYEQYF. DNA for the CDR3: TGTGCCAGCAGCGCCCCCGGGACAGGATTTTACTACGAGCAGTACTTC.

This chain links TRBV2 with TRBJ2-2; D not certain. CDR1 is SNHLY and CDR2 is FYNNEI in the germline V gene. V lost 7 bases to trimming and J lost 2 bases, with 11 bases between them. The CDR3 is 14 amino acids. The CDR3 DNA reads as TGTGCCAGCAATGTCGGCGGCAACACCGGGGAGCTGTTTTTT. Protein: CASNVGGNTGELFF.

The chain has TRBV2 and TRBJ2-7; 8 positions agree with TRBD2. Germline CDR1 reads SNHLY; CDR2 reads FYNNEI. Unmatched junction bases numbered 12, after V lost 5 bases and J lost 0 bases. There are 17 residues in the CDR3. CDR3 loop: CASSIARNSGISYEQYF. In DNA, the CDR3 is TGTGCCAGCAGTATTGCCCGGAATAGCGGGATCTCCTACGAGCAGTACTTC.

The chain couples TRBV6-2 or TRBV6-3 to TRBJ2-1; 13 bases align to TRBD2. V dropped 2 bases and J dropped 3; count of bases not matched to a gene: 7. This CDR3 region has 18 residues. Germline V gene data show CDR1 as MNHEY and CDR2 as SVGEGT. The CDR3 region has the DNA TGTGCCAGCAGTTACCTTGGACTAGCGGGGGTCCTCTACAATGAGCAGTTCTTC. Amino acid sequence: CASSYLGLAGVLYNEQFF.

The CDR3 sequence: CASSRTSGRGTQYF. Written as DNA, the CDR3 is TGCGCCAGCAGCCGGACTAGCGGAAGGGGGACCCAGTACTTC. The chain has TRBV10-2 and TRBJ2-5; 10 bases map to TRBD2. This CDR3 spans 14 amino acids. The V segment lost 6 bases and the J segment 7 bases; nucleotides outside the gene matches: 8. CDR1 WSHSY and CDR2 SAAADI come from the germline V gene.

This clone was counted only a few times. This chain uses TRBV4-1 with TRBJ2-7; 8 bases align to TRBD1. Unmatched junction bases numbered 12, after V lost 1 base and J lost 1 base. CDR1 and CDR2 (germline): MGHRA, YSYEKL. CDR3 length: 18 amino acids. CDR3: CASSQVPARQGLSYEQYF. The CDR3 coding sequence is TGCGCCAGCAGCCAAGTCCCAGCGAGACAGGGGCTATCCTACGAGCAGTACTTC.

This clone was seen only once. The chain's CDR3 is CASSLARRTQETQYF. CDR3 sequence (DNA): TGTGCCAGCAGCTTAGCGCGACGGACTCAAGAGACCCAGTACTTC. The chain has TRBV7-2 and TRBJ2-5, with D tentatively TRBD2 (5 bases). CDR3 size: 15 residues. Germline V gives CDR1 SGHTA, CDR2 FQGNSA. The V end was cut by 0 bases, the J end by 2 bases, with 10 bases between.

The J gene is TRBJ1-4, the V gene TRBV6-5; D possibly corresponds to TRBD1 (6 bases). V lost 2 bases and J 8 bases, leaving 15 bases between the germline ends. This CDR3 is built from 15 residues. Germline V CDR1 and CDR2: MNHEY, SVGAGI. CDR3 in amino acids: CASSYNSDRREKLFF. The CDR3 DNA reads TGTGCCAGCAGTTACAACTCGGACAGACGAGAAAAACTGTTTTTT.

The chain couples TRBV19 to TRBJ1-5; TRBD1 is a possible D gene (6 bases). Germline CDR1 LNHDA, CDR2 SQIVND (reference sequence). V dropped 3 bases and J dropped 0 bases, with 18 bases sitting between them. This CDR3 is built from 18 residues. CDR3 sequence: CASSIDPRGWNSNQPQHF. The DNA of the CDR3 is TGTGCCAGTAGTATTGATCCCAGGGGCTGGAATAGCAATCAGCCCCAGCATTTT.